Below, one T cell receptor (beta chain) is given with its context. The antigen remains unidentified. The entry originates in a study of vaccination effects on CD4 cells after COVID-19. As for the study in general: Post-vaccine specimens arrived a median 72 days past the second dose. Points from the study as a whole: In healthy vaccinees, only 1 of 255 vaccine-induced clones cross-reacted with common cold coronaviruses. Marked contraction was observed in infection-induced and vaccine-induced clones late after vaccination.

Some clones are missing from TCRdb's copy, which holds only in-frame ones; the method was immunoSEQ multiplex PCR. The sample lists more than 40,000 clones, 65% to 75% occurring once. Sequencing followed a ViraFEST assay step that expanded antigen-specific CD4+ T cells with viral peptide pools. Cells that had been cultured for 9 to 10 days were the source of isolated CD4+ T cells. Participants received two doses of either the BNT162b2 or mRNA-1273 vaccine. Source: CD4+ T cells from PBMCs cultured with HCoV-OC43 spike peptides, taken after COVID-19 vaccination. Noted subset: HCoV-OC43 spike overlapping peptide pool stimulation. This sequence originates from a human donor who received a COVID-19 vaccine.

CDR3 nucleotides: TGTGCCAGCAGGCCGACGGGGACAGGGAACTATGGCTACACCTTC. Protein product: CASRPTGTGNYGYTF. The gene calls are TRBV28 and TRBJ1-2, with 9 bases aligning to TRBD1. Germline values: CDR1 MDHEN, CDR2 SYDVKM. The CDR3 has 15 residues. V lost 6 bases to trimming and J lost 2 bases; unmatched junction nucleotides: 7.